Listed below are T cell receptor beta chains from one sample, sequenced in a study of cytotoxic CD8 clonotypes in ibrutinib-treated CLL. Here immunoSEQ multiplex PCR was the method, and the copy in TCRdb shows in-frame clones only, minus some. The data hold some 70,000 clones, with about two thirds observed a single time. The starting material was PBMCs, obtained after 12 months of ibrutinib treatment. The receptors stem from a human donor with chronic lymphocytic leukemia. CDR3s include the opening cysteine and the closing phenylalanine or tryptophan. Fields, in order: clone size, V gene, J gene, D gene, CDR3 DNA, CDR3 protein. A D gene is named only where the DNA matches it firmly. The size of a clone is reported for some rows only, either as once, few or many, or as a class for expanded clones.

size: -; V: TRBV4-3; J: TRBJ1-5; D: -; DNA: TGCGCCAGCAGCCAAGGAACGTCGGGCAATCAGCCCCAGCATTTT; CDR3: CASSQGTSGNQPQHF
size: -; V: TRBV5-1; J: TRBJ2-7; D: TRBD1; DNA: TGCGCCAGCAGCGCTGGGACAGGGGGTCCCTACGAGCAGTACTTC; CDR3: CASSAGTGGPYEQYF
size: -; V: TRBV19; J: TRBJ2-7; D: -; DNA: TGTGCCAGTAGTAGTAGACAGGAGTCTACCCACGAGCAGTACTTC; CDR3: CASSSRQESTHEQYF
size: -; V: TRBV30; J: TRBJ1-5; D: -; DNA: TGTGCCTGGAGTGTTGGCGGGTTCCCGGGAGCGAGCAATCAGCCCCAGCATTTT; CDR3: CAWSVGGFPGASNQPQHF
size: -; V: TRBV27; J: TRBJ2-5; D: TRBD1; DNA: TGTGCCAGCAGTAGGGGGCTGCTAGAGACCCAGTACTTC; CDR3: CASSRGLLETQYF
size: -; V: TRBV5-1; J: TRBJ1-6; D: -; DNA: TGCGCCAGCAGCTCAAGGCCCGGGACGGCCATTTCACCCCTCCACTTT; CDR3: CASSSRPGTAISPLHF
size: -; V: TRBV7-9; J: TRBJ2-2; D: -; DNA: TGTGCCAGCAGCTTAGAGGCTACCGGGGAGCTGTTTTTT; CDR3: CASSLEATGELFF
size: -; V: TRBV5-1; J: TRBJ2-3; D: -; DNA: TGCGCCAGCAGGAGGGACACAAGCACAGATACGCAGTATTTT; CDR3: CASRRDTSTDTQYF
size: -; V: TRBV6-5; J: TRBJ1-5; D: -; DNA: TGTGCCAGCAGTACGCGACCGAATAGCAATCAGCCCCAGCATTTT; CDR3: CASSTRPNSNQPQHF
size: -; V: TRBV5-1; J: TRBJ2-3; D: -; DNA: TGCGCCAGCAGCTTGGACACAGGGAGGAGCACAGATACGCAGTATTTT; CDR3: CASSLDTGRSTDTQYF
size: -; V: TRBV7-8; J: TRBJ1-2; D: TRBD1; DNA: TGTGCCAGCAGCTTCCGTCGGACAGGATTAGCGCATGGCTACACCTTC; CDR3: CASSFRRTGLAHGYTF
size: -; V: TRBV6-1; J: TRBJ2-7; D: TRBD2; DNA: TGTGCCAGCAGTTTGGGGACTAGCGGGTTGTACGAGCAGTACTTC; CDR3: CASSLGTSGLYEQYF
size: -; V: TRBV19; J: TRBJ1-5; D: -; DNA: TGTGCCAGTAGTGGGACCTTGAGGAGCAATCAGCCCCAGCATTTT; CDR3: CASSGTLRSNQPQHF
size: -; V: TRBV9; J: TRBJ2-1; D: -; DNA: TGTGCCAGCAGCGTTCGGTCGGGGGGCGTCAATGAGCAGTTCTTC; CDR3: CASSVRSGGVNEQFF
size: -; V: TRBV6-5; J: TRBJ1-1; D: -; DNA: TGTGCCAGCAGAACCCAGATGAACACTGAAGCTTTCTTT; CDR3: CASRTQMNTEAFF
size: -; V: TRBV30; J: TRBJ1-1; D: -; DNA: TGTGCCTGGAGTGTATGGGGAGGTGGGGACACTGAAGCTTTCTTT; CDR3: CAWSVWGGGDTEAFF
size: -; V: TRBV5-1; J: TRBJ1-1; D: -; DNA: TGCGCCAGCAGCTTGAGAGTAATGAACACTGAAGCTTTCTTT; CDR3: CASSLRVMNTEAFF
size: -; V: TRBV7-2; J: TRBJ2-2; D: -; DNA: TGTGCCAGCAGCTTAGGGGGCTCGGGGGCCACCGGGGAGCTGTTTTTT; CDR3: CASSLGGSGATGELFF
size: -; V: TRBV5-1; J: TRBJ1-1; D: TRBD1; DNA: TGCGCCAGCAGCTTATTCACAGGGGTGGGTAACACTGAAGCTTTCTTT; CDR3: CASSLFTGVGNTEAFF
size: -; V: TRBV6-5; J: TRBJ2-7; D: TRBD1; DNA: TGTGCCAGCAGTTACTCAGCGGACAGGGCCTACGAGCAGTACTTC; CDR3: CASSYSADRAYEQYF
size: -; V: TRBV30; J: TRBJ2-7; D: TRBD1; DNA: TGTGCCTGGAGGGGGTGGACAGGGGGCAAGTACGAGCAGTACTTC; CDR3: CAWRGWTGGKYEQYF
size: -; V: TRBV27; J: TRBJ2-3; D: -; DNA: TGTGCCAGCAGTTTGGCCGTGGGAGGAGATACGCAGTATTTT; CDR3: CASSLAVGGDTQYF
size: -; V: TRBV9; J: TRBJ2-1; D: -; DNA: TGTGCCAGCAGCGTACGCGGGGACTCCTACAATGAGCAGTTCTTC; CDR3: CASSVRGDSYNEQFF
size: -; V: TRBV5-4; J: TRBJ2-5; D: TRBD2; DNA: TGTGCCAGCAGCCCGGGGACTAGCGGGGGGGCCGGGGAGACCCAGTACTTC; CDR3: CASSPGTSGGAGETQYF
size: -; V: TRBV25-1; J: TRBJ2-3; D: -; DNA: TGTGCCAGCCAGACGACGGGGTCCACAGATACGCAGTATTTT; CDR3: CASQTTGSTDTQYF
size: once; V: TRBV18; J: TRBJ2-2; D: -; DNA: TGTGCCAGCTCACTCGGGACATCCACCGGGGAGCTGTTTTTT; CDR3: CASSLGTSTGELFF
size: -; V: TRBV4-3; J: TRBJ2-3; D: TRBD2; DNA: TGCGCCAGCAGCCAAGATGGACTAGCGGGGGCCGGAGATACGCAGTATTTT; CDR3: CASSQDGLAGAGDTQYF
size: -; V: TRBV5-1; J: TRBJ2-5; D: -; DNA: TGCGCCAGCAGCTTGGACTCTATCCAAGAGACCCAGTACTTC; CDR3: CASSLDSIQETQYF
size: few; V: TRBV5-1; J: TRBJ1-1; D: TRBD1; DNA: TGCGCCAGCAGCTTGGAGGGACAGGGGTTCACTGAAGCTTTCTTT; CDR3: CASSLEGQGFTEAFF
size: -; V: TRBV28; J: TRBJ2-7; D: -; DNA: TGTGCCAGCAGTTTTGAAACCAGGGGCAGCTCCTACGAGCAGTACTTC; CDR3: CASSFETRGSSYEQYF
size: few; V: TRBV18; J: TRBJ2-1; D: -; DNA: TGTGCCAGCTCACCCGCCCTGAACAACCCCTCCTACAATGAGCAGTTCTTC; CDR3: CASSPALNNPSYNEQFF
size: -; V: TRBV30; J: TRBJ1-2; D: -; DNA: TGTGCCTGGGCTACTTCGGGGCAGCGTTATGGCTACACCTTC; CDR3: CAWATSGQRYGYTF
size: -; V: TRBV30; J: TRBJ1-2; D: -; DNA: TGTGCCTCAACACACTACTCCGGGACGAACTATGGCTACACCTTC; CDR3: CASTHYSGTNYGYTF
size: -; V: TRBV7-2; J: TRBJ2-7; D: -; DNA: TGTGCCAGCAGCTCCGACTGGGTCGGCGAGCAGTACTTC; CDR3: CASSSDWVGEQYF